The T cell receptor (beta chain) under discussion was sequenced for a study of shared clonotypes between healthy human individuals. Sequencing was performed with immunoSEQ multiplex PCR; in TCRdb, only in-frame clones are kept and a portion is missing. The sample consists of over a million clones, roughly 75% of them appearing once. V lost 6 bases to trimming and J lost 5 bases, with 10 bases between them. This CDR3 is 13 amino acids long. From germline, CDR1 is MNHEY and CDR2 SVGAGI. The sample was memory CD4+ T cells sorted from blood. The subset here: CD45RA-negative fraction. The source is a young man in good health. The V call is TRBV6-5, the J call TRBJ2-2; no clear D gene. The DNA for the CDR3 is TGTGCCAGCAGATCGGACCGTACCGGGGAGCTGTTTTTT. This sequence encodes CASRSDRTGELFF.